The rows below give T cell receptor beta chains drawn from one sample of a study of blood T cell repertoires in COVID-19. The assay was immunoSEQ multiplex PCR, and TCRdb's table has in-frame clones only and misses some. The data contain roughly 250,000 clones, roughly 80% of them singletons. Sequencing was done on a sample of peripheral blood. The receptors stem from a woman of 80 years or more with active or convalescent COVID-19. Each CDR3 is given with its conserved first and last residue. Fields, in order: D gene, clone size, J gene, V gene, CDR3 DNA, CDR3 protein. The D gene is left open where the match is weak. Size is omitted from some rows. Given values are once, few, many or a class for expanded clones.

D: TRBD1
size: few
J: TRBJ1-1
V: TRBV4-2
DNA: TGTGCCAGCAGCCGACCATGGACAGGAGACTTTGAAGCTTTCTTT
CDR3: CASSRPWTGDFEAFF

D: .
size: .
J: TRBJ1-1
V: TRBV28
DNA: TGTGCCAGCAGGGTATTAGAGGGTAGGAACACTGAAGCTTTCTTT
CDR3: CASRVLEGRNTEAFF

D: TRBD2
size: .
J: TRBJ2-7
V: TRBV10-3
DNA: TGTGCCATCAGTGCAGCGGGAGAGGGGACCTACGAGCAGTACTTC
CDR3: CAISAAGEGTYEQYF

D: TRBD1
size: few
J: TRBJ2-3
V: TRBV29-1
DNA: TGCAGCGTGGCCGGGACAGGGGGAACAGATACGCAGTATTTT
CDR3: CSVAGTGGTDTQYF

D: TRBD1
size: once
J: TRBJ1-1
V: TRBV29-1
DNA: TGCAGCGTTGGCCAGGGGGCGGGAGTGAACACTGAAGCTTTCTTT
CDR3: CSVGQGAGVNTEAFF

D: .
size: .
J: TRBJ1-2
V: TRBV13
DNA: TGTGCCAGCAGCTTACTCGGTGCTAACTATGGCTACACCTTC
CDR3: CASSLLGANYGYTF

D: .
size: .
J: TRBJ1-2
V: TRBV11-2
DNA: TGTGCCAGCAGCCCCAATATCGCGGACTATGGCTACACCTTC
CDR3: CASSPNIADYGYTF

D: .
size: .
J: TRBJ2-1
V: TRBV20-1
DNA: TGCAGCACCGGGAAAGTCAATGAGCAGTTCTTC
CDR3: CSTGKVNEQFF

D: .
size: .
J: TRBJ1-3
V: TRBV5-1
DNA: TGCGCCAGCAGCTTGGACAGCCTCTCTGGAAACACCATATATTTT
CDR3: CASSLDSLSGNTIYF

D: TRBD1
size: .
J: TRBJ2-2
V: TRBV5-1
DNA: TGCGCCAGCAGCTTGGGACAGGGCGTCCCCGGGGAGCTGTTTTTT
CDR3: CASSLGQGVPGELFF

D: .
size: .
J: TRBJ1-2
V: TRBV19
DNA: TGTGCCAGTAGTATCACGGGATTGGGCTACACCTTC
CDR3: CASSITGLGYTF

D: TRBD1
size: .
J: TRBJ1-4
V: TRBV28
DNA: TGTGCCAGCAGTTTACAGACAGGGGCGTTTGGAAAACTGTTTTTT
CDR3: CASSLQTGAFGKLFF

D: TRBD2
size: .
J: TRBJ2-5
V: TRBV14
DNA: TGTGCCAGCAGCCCCGGACTAGCGGGGGAAGAGACCCAGTACTTC
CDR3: CASSPGLAGEETQYF

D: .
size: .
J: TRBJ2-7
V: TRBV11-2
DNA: TGTGCCAGCAGCCGCAGGGATGGCGAGCAGTACTTC
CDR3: CASSRRDGEQYF

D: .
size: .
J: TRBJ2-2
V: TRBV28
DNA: TGTGCCAGAAAGTTGAGGGGGTGGGACACCGGGGAGCTGTTTTTT
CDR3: CARKLRGWDTGELFF

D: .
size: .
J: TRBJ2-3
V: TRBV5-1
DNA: TGCGCCAGCAGCTCCCGGGGTGCCGGGGATACGCAGTATTTT
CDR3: CASSSRGAGDTQYF

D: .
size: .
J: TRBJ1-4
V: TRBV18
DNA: TGTGCCAGCTCACCTGTTAGAGAGGCCCCTGGAGCTGAAAAACTGTTTTTT
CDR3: CASSPVREAPGAEKLFF

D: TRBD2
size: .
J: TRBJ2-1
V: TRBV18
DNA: TGTGCCAGCTCGCGTACTAGCGGGAGAGGGAATGAGCAGTTCTTC
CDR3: CASSRTSGRGNEQFF

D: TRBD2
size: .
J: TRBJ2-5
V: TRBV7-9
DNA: TGTGCCAGCAGCCTTTTAGCGGGACAAGAGACCCAGTACTTC
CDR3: CASSLLAGQETQYF

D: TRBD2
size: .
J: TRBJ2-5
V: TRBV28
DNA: TGTGCCAGCAGTTTTACTAGCGGGGCAGAGACCCAGTACTTC
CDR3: CASSFTSGAETQYF

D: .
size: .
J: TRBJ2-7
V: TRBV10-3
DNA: TGTGCCATCAGTGACCGCTACGAGCAGTACTTC
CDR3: CAISDRYEQYF

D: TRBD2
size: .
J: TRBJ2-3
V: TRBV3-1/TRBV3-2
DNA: TGTGCCAGCGTATCGGGACTAACCACAGATACGCAGTATTTT
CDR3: CASVSGLTTDTQYF

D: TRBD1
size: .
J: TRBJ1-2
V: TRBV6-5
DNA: TGTGCCAGCAGTTCTTGGGACAGGGGTAACCATGGCTACACCTTC
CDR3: CASSSWDRGNHGYTF

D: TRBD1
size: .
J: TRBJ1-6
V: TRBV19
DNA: TGTGCCAGTAGTATATCCGGGACAGGGGTCAATTCACCCCTCCACTTT
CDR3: CASSISGTGVNSPLHF

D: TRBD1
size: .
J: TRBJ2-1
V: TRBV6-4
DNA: TGTGCCAGCAGTCCTGATGGGACAGGGGCGTTGGAGCAGTTCTTC
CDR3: CASSPDGTGALEQFF

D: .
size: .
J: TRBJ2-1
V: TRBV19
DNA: TGTGCCAGTACAGGAGGGTACAATGAGCAGTTCTTC
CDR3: CASTGGYNEQFF

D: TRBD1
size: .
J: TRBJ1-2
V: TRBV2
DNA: TGTGCCAGCAGTTTCCAGGGGGCTCGTTCTGGCTACACCTTC
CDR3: CASSFQGARSGYTF

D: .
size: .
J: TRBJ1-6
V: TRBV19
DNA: TGTGCCAGTAGTATAGATCGAGGACAGCCTAATTCACCCCTCCACTTT
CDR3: CASSIDRGQPNSPLHF

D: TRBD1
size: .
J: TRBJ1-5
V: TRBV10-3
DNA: TGTGCCATCAGTACGACAGGGTATAGCAATCAGCCCCAGCATTTT
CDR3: CAISTTGYSNQPQHF

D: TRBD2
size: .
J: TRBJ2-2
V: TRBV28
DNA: TGTGCCAGCAGTTTGGGCGGACTAGCGGGCTATACCGGGGAGCTGTTTTTT
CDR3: CASSLGGLAGYTGELFF

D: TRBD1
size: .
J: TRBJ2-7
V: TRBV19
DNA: TGTGCCAGTAGTGATACCGGGACAGGACCCTACGAGCAGTACTTC
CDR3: CASSDTGTGPYEQYF

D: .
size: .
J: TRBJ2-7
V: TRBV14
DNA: TGTGCCAGCAGCCAAGGACAGTTAAACTACGAGCAGTACTTC
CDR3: CASSQGQLNYEQYF

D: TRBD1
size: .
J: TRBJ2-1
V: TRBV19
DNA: TGTGCCAGTAGTATAGGGGCGACAGGGGCCTACAATGAGCAGTTCTTC
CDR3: CASSIGATGAYNEQFF

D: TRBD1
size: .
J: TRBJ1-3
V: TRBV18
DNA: TGTGCCAGCTCACCGACAATTCCGGGACAGGGGGTCTCTGGAAACACCATATATTTT
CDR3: CASSPTIPGQGVSGNTIYF

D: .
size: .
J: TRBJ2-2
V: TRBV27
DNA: TGTGCCAGCAGTTTAGAGGAGACCGGGGAGCTGTTTTTT
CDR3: CASSLEETGELFF

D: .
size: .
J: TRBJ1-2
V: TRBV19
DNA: TGTGCCAGTAGGGGCAATGGAAATGGATATGGCTACACCTTC
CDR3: CASRGNGNGYGYTF

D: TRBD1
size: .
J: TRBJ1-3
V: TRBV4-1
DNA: TGCGCCAGCAGCCTCGAGGTCCAGGGGGAAGCCCCCTCTGGAAACACCATATATTTT
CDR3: CASSLEVQGEAPSGNTIYF

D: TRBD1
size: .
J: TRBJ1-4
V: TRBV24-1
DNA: TGTGCCACCAGTGAGGGGACAGGGTTCGAAAAACTGTTTTTT
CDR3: CATSEGTGFEKLFF

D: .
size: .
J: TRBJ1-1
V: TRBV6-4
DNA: TGTGCCAGCAGTGTAGCTGGAACCGCGGGCACTGAAGCTTTCTTT
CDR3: CASSVAGTAGTEAFF

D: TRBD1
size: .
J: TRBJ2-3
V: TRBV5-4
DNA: TGTGCCAGCAGCCAGGGACAGCCGAGCACAGATACGCAGTATTTT
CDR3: CASSQGQPSTDTQYF

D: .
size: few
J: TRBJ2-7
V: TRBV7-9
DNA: TGTGCCAGTGAACTAGCCCACGAGCAGTACTTC
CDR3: CASELAHEQYF

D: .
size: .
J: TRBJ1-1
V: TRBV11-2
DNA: TGTGCCAGCAGCTCCCAATTGAGAGGGACTGAAGCTTTCTTT
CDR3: CASSSQLRGTEAFF

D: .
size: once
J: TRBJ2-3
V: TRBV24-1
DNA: TGTGCCACCAGTGACCCCAGGGGCAGCACAGATACGCAGTATTTT
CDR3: CATSDPRGSTDTQYF

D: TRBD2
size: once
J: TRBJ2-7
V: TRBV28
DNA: TGTGCCAGCAGTTCTTCTAGCGGGAGTTTGGTCTACGAGCAGTACTTC
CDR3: CASSSSSGSLVYEQYF

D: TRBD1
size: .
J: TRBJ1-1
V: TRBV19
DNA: TGTGCCAGTAGTAGAAGACAGGGCGCAAACACTGAAGCTTTCTTT
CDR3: CASSRRQGANTEAFF

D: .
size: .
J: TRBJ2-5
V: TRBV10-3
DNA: TGTGCCATCAGTGAGATGCGTCAAGAGACCCAGTACTTC
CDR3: CAISEMRQETQYF

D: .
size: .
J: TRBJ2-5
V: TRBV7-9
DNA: TGTGCCAGCAGCTTACCTTCAGGGTACCAAGAGACCCAGTACTTC
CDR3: CASSLPSGYQETQYF

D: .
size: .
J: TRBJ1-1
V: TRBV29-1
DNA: TGCAGCGTTGGGCGTACACCGGGTGTCGGGGAAGCTTTCTTT
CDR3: CSVGRTPGVGEAFF

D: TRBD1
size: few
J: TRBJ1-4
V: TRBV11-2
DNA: TGTGCCAGCAGCTTAGATACAGGGGGCTATGAAAAACTGTTTTTT
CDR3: CASSLDTGGYEKLFF

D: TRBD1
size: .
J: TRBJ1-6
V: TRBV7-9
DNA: TGTGCCAGCAGCTTTGAGACAGGGCTAAATTCACCCCTCCACTTT
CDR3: CASSFETGLNSPLHF

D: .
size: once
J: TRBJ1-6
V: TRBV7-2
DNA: TGTGCCAGCAGCTTAGCAGGGACAAATTCACCCCTCCACTTT
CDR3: CASSLAGTNSPLHF

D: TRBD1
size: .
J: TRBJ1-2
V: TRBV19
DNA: TGTGCCAGTAGTATAAGGCGAGGAGGCCAGGGGGCGTATGGCTACACCTTC
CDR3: CASSIRRGGQGAYGYTF

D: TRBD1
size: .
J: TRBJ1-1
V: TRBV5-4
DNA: TGTGCCAGCAGCACAGGACAGGGGATCACTGAAGCTTTCTTT
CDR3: CASSTGQGITEAFF

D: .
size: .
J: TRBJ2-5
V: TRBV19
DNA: TGTGCCAGTAGTAGGGTAGGGGAATGGCAAGAGACCCAGTACTTC
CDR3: CASSRVGEWQETQYF

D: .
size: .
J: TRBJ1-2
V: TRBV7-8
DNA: TGTGCCAGCAGCTTAGGGGTCAGGGACTATGGCTACACCTTC
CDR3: CASSLGVRDYGYTF